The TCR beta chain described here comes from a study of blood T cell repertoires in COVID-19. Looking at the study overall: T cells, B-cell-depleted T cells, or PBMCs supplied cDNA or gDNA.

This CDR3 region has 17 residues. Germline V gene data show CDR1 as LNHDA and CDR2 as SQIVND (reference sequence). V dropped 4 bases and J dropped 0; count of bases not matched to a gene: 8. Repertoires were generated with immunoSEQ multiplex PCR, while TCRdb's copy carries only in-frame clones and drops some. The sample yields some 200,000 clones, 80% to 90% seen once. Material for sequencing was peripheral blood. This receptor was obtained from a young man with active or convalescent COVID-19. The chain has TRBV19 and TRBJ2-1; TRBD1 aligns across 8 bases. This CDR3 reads CASSSQGALSSYNEQFF. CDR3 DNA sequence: TGTGCCAGTAGTAGTCAGGGGGCGTTAAGCTCCTACAATGAGCAGTTCTTC.